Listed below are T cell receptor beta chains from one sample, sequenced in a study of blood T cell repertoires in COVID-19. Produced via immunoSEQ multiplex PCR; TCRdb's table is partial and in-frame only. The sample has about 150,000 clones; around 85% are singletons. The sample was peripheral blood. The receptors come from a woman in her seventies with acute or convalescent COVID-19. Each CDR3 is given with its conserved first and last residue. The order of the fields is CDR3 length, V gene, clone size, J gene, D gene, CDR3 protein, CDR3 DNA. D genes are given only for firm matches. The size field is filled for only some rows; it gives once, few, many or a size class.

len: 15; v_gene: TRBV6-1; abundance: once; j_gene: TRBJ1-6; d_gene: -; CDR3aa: CASSENRAYNSPLHF; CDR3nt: TGTGCCAGCAGTGAAAACAGGGCCTATAATTCACCCCTCCACTTT
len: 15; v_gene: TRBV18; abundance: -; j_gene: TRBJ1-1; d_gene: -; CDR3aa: CASSRGQGQNTEAFF; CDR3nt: TGTGCCAGCTCACGAGGCCAGGGGCAGAACACTGAAGCTTTCTTT
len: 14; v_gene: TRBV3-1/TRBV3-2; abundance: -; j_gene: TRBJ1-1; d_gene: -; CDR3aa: CASSLGSQNTEAFF; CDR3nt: TGTGCCAGCAGCCTCGGGTCTCAGAACACTGAAGCTTTCTTT
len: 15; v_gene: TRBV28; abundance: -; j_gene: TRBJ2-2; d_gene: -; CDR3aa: CASTRGTTNTGELFF; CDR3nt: TGTGCCAGCACCCGAGGCACTACGAACACCGGGGAGCTGTTTTTT
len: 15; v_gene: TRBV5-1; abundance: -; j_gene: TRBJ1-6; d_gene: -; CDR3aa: CASSLGQFEDSPLHF; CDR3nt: TGCGCCAGCAGCTTGGGCCAGTTTGAAGATTCACCCCTCCACTTT
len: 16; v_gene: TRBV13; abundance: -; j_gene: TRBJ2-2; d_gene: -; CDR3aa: CASSRGLAPGGGELFF; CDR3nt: TGTGCCAGCAGCCGAGGACTAGCCCCAGGGGGCGGGGAGCTGTTTTTT
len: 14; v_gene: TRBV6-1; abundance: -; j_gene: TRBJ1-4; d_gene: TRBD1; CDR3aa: CASSDDRGNEKLFF; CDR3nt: TGTGCCAGCAGTGACGACAGGGGGAACGAAAAACTGTTTTTT
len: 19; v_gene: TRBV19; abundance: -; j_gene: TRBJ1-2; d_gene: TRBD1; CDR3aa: CASSPLNLGGGTGPVGYTF; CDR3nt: TGTGCCAGTAGCCCTCTAAATTTAGGTGGCGGGACAGGTCCTGTTGGCTACACCTTC
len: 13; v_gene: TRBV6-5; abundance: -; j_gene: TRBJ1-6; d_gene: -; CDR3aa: CASSNAKNSPLHF; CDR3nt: TGTGCCAGCAGTAATGCGAAAAATTCACCCCTCCACTTT
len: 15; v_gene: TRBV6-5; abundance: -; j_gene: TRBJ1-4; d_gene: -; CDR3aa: CASSPHGATNEKLFF; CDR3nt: TGTGCCAGCAGTCCCCACGGGGCAACTAATGAAAAACTGTTTTTT
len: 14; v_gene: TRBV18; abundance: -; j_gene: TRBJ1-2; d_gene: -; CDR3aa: CASSPSGDNYGYTF; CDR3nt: TGTGCCAGCTCACCATCCGGGGATAACTATGGCTACACCTTC
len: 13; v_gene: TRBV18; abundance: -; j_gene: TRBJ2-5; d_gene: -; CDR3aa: CASSRLRGETQYF; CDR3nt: TGTGCCAGCTCACGCCTACGGGGGGAGACCCAGTACTTC
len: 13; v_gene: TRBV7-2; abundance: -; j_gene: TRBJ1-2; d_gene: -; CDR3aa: CASSLAEIYGYTF; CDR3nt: TGTGCCAGCAGCTTAGCAGAGATTTATGGCTACACCTTC
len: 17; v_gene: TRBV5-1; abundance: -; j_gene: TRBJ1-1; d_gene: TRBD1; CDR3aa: CASSLYPQGDMNTEAFF; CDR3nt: TGCGCCAGCAGCTTATACCCACAGGGGGATATGAACACTGAAGCTTTCTTT
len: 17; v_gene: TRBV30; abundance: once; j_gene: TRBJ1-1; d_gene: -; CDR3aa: CAWSEGTPPTEDTEAFF; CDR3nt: TGTGCCTGGAGTGAGGGGACTCCCCCAACGGAGGACACTGAAGCTTTCTTT
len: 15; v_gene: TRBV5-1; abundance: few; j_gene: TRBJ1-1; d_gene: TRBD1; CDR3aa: CASSYRGGMNTEAFF; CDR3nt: TGCGCCAGCAGCTACAGGGGCGGCATGAACACTGAAGCTTTCTTT
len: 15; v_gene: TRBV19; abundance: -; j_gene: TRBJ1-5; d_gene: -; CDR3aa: CASCQRQIGNQPQHF; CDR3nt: TGTGCCAGTTGCCAGAGACAGATCGGAAATCAGCCCCAGCATTTT
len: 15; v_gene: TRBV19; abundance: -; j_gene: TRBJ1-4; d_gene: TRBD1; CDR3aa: CASSRQTGTNEKLFF; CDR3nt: TGTGCCAGTAGTCGTCAGACAGGGACCAATGAAAAACTGTTTTTT
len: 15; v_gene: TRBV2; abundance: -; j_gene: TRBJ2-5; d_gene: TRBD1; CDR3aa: CASTLKGAPGETQYF; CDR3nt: TGTGCCAGCACCCTGAAGGGGGCCCCCGGAGAGACCCAGTACTTC
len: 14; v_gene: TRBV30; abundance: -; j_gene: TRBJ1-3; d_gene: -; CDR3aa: CAWGIQDSGNTIYF; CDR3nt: TGTGCCTGGGGGATCCAGGACTCTGGAAACACCATATATTTT
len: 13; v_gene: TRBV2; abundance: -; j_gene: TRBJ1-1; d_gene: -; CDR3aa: CASRTGSKTEAFF; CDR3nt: TGTGCCAGCAGGACGGGAAGTAAAACTGAAGCTTTCTTT
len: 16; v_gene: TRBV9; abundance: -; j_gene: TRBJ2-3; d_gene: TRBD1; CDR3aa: CASSLRDRGRTDTQYF; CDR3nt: TGTGCCAGCAGCCTCCGGGACAGGGGGCGAACAGATACGCAGTATTTT
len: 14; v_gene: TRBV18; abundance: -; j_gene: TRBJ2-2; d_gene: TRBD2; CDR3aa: CASRGGTNTGELFF; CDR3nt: TGTGCCAGTCGCGGGGGGACGAACACCGGGGAGCTGTTTTTT
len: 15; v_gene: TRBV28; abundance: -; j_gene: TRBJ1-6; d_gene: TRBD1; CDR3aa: CASRPGGELDSPLHF; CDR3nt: TGTGCCAGCAGACCAGGGGGCGAATTAGATTCACCCCTCCACTTT
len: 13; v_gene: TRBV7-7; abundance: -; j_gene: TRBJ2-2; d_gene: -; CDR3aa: CASSPPGTGELFF; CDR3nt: TGTGCTAGCAGCCCCCCCGGGACCGGGGAGCTGTTTTTT
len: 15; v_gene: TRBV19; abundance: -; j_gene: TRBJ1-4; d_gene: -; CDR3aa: CASSWAGQNGEKLFF; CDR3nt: TGTGCCAGTAGTTGGGCCGGACAGAATGGTGAAAAACTGTTTTTT
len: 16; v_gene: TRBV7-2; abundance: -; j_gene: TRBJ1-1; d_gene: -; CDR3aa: CASSRESGFVNTEAFF; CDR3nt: TGTGCCAGCAGTAGGGAATCAGGGTTTGTGAACACTGAAGCTTTCTTT
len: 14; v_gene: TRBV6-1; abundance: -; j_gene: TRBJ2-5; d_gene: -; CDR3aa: CASSESLIEETQYF; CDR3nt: TGTGCCAGCAGTGAGAGCTTGATCGAAGAGACCCAGTACTTC
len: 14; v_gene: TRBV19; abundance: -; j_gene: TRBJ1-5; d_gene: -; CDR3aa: CASSPGGYRQPQHF; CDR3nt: TGTGCCAGTAGCCCAGGAGGGTATCGGCAGCCCCAGCATTTT
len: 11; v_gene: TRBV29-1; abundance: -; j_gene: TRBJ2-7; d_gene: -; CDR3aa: CSVGDYYEQYF; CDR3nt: TGCAGCGTGGGAGACTACTACGAGCAGTACTTC
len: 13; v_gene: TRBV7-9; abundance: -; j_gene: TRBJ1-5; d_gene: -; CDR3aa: CASSLIGDQPQHF; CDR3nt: TGTGCCAGCAGCTTGATAGGGGATCAGCCCCAGCATTTT
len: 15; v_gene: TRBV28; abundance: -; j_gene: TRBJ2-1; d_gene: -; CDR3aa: CASSFTGLPRNEQFF; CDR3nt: TGTGCCAGCAGTTTCACCGGACTCCCACGGAATGAGCAGTTCTTC
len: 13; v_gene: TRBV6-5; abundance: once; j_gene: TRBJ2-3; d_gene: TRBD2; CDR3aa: CASKLSGGNTQYF; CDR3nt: TGTGCCAGCAAACTCTCGGGAGGGAATACGCAGTATTTT
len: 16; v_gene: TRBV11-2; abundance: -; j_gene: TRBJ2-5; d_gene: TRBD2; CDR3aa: CASSSIAGLAAGTQYF; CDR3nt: TGTGCCAGCAGCTCGATAGCGGGGCTCGCGGCGGGGACCCAGTACTTC
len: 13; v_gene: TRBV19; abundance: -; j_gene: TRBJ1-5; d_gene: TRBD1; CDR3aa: CASSARGSVPQHF; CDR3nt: TGTGCCAGTAGCGCCAGGGGGTCGGTGCCCCAGCATTTT
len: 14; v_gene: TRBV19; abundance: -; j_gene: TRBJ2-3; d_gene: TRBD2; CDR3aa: CASSEASGGAPQYF; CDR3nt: TGTGCCAGTAGTGAGGCTAGCGGGGGGGCACCGCAGTATTTT
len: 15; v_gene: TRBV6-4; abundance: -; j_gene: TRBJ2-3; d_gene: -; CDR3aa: CASSEQGWRTDTQYF; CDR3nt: TGTGCCAGCAGTGAGCAGGGGTGGAGAACAGATACGCAGTATTTT
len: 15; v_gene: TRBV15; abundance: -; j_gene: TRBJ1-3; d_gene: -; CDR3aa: CATSRDRGLGNTIYF; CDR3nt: TGTGCCACCAGCAGAGACAGGGGCTTAGGGAACACCATATATTTT
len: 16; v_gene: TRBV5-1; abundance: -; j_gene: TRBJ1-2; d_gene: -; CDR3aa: CASSPQGLSLANGYTF; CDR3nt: TGCGCCAGCAGCCCCCAGGGACTCTCCTTAGCAAATGGCTACACCTTC
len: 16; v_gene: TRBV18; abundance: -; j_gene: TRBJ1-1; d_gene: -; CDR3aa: CASSPRQGGGNTEAFF; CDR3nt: TGTGCCAGCTCACCACGTCAGGGAGGCGGGAACACTGAAGCTTTCTTT
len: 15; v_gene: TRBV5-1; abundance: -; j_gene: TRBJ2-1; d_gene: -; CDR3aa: CASSLEGHKLNEQFF; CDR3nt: TGCGCCAGCAGCTTGGAGGGACATAAACTCAATGAGCAGTTCTTC
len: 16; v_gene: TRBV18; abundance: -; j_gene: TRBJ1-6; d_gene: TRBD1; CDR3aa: CASSEGQGNINSPLHF; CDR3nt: TGTGCCAGCTCAGAGGGACAGGGGAATATTAATTCACCCCTCCACTTT
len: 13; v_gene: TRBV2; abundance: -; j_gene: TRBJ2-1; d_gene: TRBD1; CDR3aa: CASKGQGPTKQFF; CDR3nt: TGTGCCAGCAAGGGACAGGGGCCCACCAAGCAGTTCTTC
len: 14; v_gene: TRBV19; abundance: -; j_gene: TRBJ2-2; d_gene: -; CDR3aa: CASSYRVNTGELFF; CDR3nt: TGTGCCAGTAGTTACAGGGTGAACACCGGGGAGCTGTTTTTT
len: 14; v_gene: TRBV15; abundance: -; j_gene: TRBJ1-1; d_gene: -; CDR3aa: CATSRDWARGAAFF; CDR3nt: TGTGCCACCAGCAGAGATTGGGCCAGGGGCGCAGCTTTCTTT